This is a list of T cell receptor beta chains from one sample in a study of blood T cell repertoires in COVID-19. Sequencing used immunoSEQ multiplex PCR; TCRdb keeps in-frame clones, though not all of them. The sample consists of 250,000 to 300,000 clones, around 90% of them appearing once. The specimen was PBMCs or T cells enriched from blood (not recorded which). Receptors were obtained from a woman aged 25 to 39 who had recovered from COVID-19. CDR3s include the opening cysteine and the closing phenylalanine or tryptophan.

CDR3 protein: CASSSSGAFQETQYF
J gene: TRBJ2-5
V gene: TRBV5-4

CDR3 protein: CASSQGEDYGYTF
J gene: TRBJ1-2
V gene: TRBV18

CDR3 protein: CASSPRTSGPYEQYF
J gene: TRBJ2-7
V gene: TRBV5-1

CDR3 protein: CASSMARAVPNTEAFF
J gene: TRBJ1-1
V gene: TRBV19

CDR3 protein: CASSWGGGWSEQYF
J gene: TRBJ2-7
V gene: TRBV27

CDR3 protein: CASSSKRRMAGNTIYF
J gene: TRBJ1-3
V gene: TRBV7-9

CDR3 protein: CASSLLEGGNTIYF
J gene: TRBJ1-3
V gene: TRBV28

CDR3 protein: CASSLIAGGNTGELFF
J gene: TRBJ2-2
V gene: TRBV7-7

CDR3 protein: CASSLVEGGSAYQETQYF
J gene: TRBJ2-5
V gene: TRBV5-1

CDR3 protein: CASSSGLAADTQYF
J gene: TRBJ2-3
V gene: TRBV7-9

CDR3 protein: CASSETAGGFVTEAFF
J gene: TRBJ1-1
V gene: TRBV2

CDR3 protein: CASSLVARETQYF
J gene: TRBJ2-5
V gene: TRBV5-6

CDR3 protein: CATREGANTGELFF
J gene: TRBJ2-2
V gene: TRBV10-3

CDR3 protein: CASSYRGYGYTF
J gene: TRBJ1-2
V gene: TRBV14

CDR3 protein: CASSAPRHVPDEQYF
J gene: TRBJ2-7
V gene: TRBV6-2/TRBV6-3

CDR3 protein: CASSFPQGGETQYF
J gene: TRBJ2-5
V gene: TRBV5-4

CDR3 protein: CAWSPLRGRSETQYF
J gene: TRBJ2-5
V gene: TRBV30

CDR3 protein: CASSSPTYDRAAYGYTF
J gene: TRBJ1-2
V gene: TRBV28

CDR3 protein: CSVLSGFSYEQYF
J gene: TRBJ2-7
V gene: TRBV29-1

CDR3 protein: CASSNPPNYGYTF
J gene: TRBJ1-2
V gene: TRBV21-1

CDR3 protein: CASSADRVRGNTIYF
J gene: TRBJ1-3
V gene: TRBV9

CDR3 protein: CASSNPAPGREQYF
J gene: TRBJ2-7
V gene: TRBV6-5

CDR3 protein: CASSSLTLSQGDTEAFF
J gene: TRBJ1-1
V gene: TRBV18

CDR3 protein: CSASERQGLGLEAFF
J gene: TRBJ1-1
V gene: TRBV20-1

CDR3 protein: CAISESNGGRAYNEKLFF
J gene: TRBJ1-4
V gene: TRBV10-3

CDR3 protein: CASSLEGFAEKLFF
J gene: TRBJ1-4
V gene: TRBV5-1

CDR3 protein: CASSGTGLPGELFF
J gene: TRBJ2-2
V gene: TRBV6-5

CDR3 protein: CASSFAQGAFEKLFF
J gene: TRBJ1-4
V gene: TRBV28

CDR3 protein: CASRTSGGQDEQYF
J gene: TRBJ2-7
V gene: TRBV5-1

CDR3 protein: CASSGLAGAYEQYF
J gene: TRBJ2-7
V gene: TRBV27

CDR3 protein: CASSLTGLARRETQYF
J gene: TRBJ2-5
V gene: TRBV5-4

CDR3 protein: CASLLRRGRPSYNEQFF
J gene: TRBJ2-1
V gene: TRBV7-8

CDR3 protein: CASSPRPGLPNEQFF
J gene: TRBJ2-1
V gene: TRBV11-2

CDR3 protein: CASRTYRAYEQYF
J gene: TRBJ2-7
V gene: TRBV27

CDR3 protein: CASRDPGTGYGYTF
J gene: TRBJ1-2
V gene: TRBV2

CDR3 protein: CASTPPGGQPQHF
J gene: TRBJ1-5
V gene: TRBV6-5

CDR3 protein: CAWSQLENQPQHF
J gene: TRBJ1-5
V gene: TRBV30

CDR3 protein: CASGQGGFGTNEKLFF
J gene: TRBJ1-4
V gene: TRBV11-3

CDR3 protein: CASTTGGVGEKLFF
J gene: TRBJ1-4
V gene: TRBV19

CDR3 protein: CASSPTRTGGYTDTQYF
J gene: TRBJ2-3
V gene: TRBV18

CDR3 protein: CASSLGGDEQYF
J gene: TRBJ2-7
V gene: TRBV5-6

CDR3 protein: CASSFTGGTATVGYTF
J gene: TRBJ1-2
V gene: TRBV19

CDR3 protein: CASSDSWTAGANVLTF
J gene: TRBJ2-6
V gene: TRBV28

CDR3 protein: CASSPLRDRGMRSNQPQHF
J gene: TRBJ1-5
V gene: TRBV27

CDR3 protein: CASSISSAGTEAFF
J gene: TRBJ1-1
V gene: TRBV19

CDR3 protein: CAISVDRGSETQYF
J gene: TRBJ2-5
V gene: TRBV10-3

CDR3 protein: CAISESRVYGYTF
J gene: TRBJ1-2
V gene: TRBV10-3

CDR3 protein: CASSQAGGGNQPQHF
J gene: TRBJ1-5
V gene: TRBV3-1/TRBV3-2

CDR3 protein: CASSTHRDTEAFF
J gene: TRBJ1-1
V gene: TRBV7-2

CDR3 protein: CASSLTLRTDQETQYF
J gene: TRBJ2-5
V gene: TRBV5-4

CDR3 protein: CASSLLTDADQETQYF
J gene: TRBJ2-5
V gene: TRBV5-6

CDR3 protein: CASSFTPGAFSYEQYF
J gene: TRBJ2-7
V gene: TRBV11-2

CDR3 protein: CSARGDYNSPLHF
J gene: TRBJ1-6
V gene: TRBV29-1

CDR3 protein: CSVEVQASTDTQYF
J gene: TRBJ2-3
V gene: TRBV29-1

CDR3 protein: CASSQAVRDTGELFF
J gene: TRBJ2-2
V gene: TRBV4-3